A single sample gave rise to the 30 T cell receptor beta chains below, sequenced in a study of T cells in Graves' hyperthyroidism and ophthalmopathy. TCR beta CDR3 sequences were amplified from RNA transcripts. TCR CDR3 underwent first-round RT-PCR with the HTBI primer set. In TCRdb, the multiplex PCR reads were re-called with MiXCR into one record per CDR3 protein. This table holds 550,000 to 600,000 distinct CDR3 sequences, 12% to 15% found once. The source material was blood. The receptors were gathered from a woman between 18 and 29 years old with Graves' ophthalmopathy.

A word on this clonotype: This may be a read error, as it is one base from a much larger clone. The chain uses TRBV20-1 and TRBJ2-1; 8 bases line up with TRBD1. Looked up from germline, CDR1 is DFQATT and CDR2 is SNEGSKA (reference sequence). This CDR3 has 15 residues. V trimming: 1 base; J trimming: 2 bases; junction bases outside the gene matches: 4. CDR3 region: CSARVPGGPYNEQFF. The CDR3 DNA follows: TGCAGTGCTAGAGTTCCAGGGGGCCCCTACAATGAGCAGTTCTTC.

This clonotype was picked up many times. The chain couples TRBV6-2 or TRBV6-3 to TRBJ2-7; D not resolved. CDR1 is MNHEY and CDR2 is SVGEGT in the germline V gene. The CDR3 consists of 12 residues. V was shortened by 5 bases and J by 6 bases, with 11 bases between the two germline ends. The CDR3 loop reads CASSPEGREQYF. In nucleotides, the CDR3 is TGTGCCAGCAGTCCGGAAGGGCGCGAGCAGTACTTC.

This chain connects TRBV27 to TRBJ1-2; D may be TRBD1 (6 bases). This CDR3 is built from 16 residues. Germline loops: CDR1 MNHEY, CDR2 SMNVEV (reference sequence). Deletions cut 5 bases from V and 5 bases from J, with 21 bases between. The CDR3 region has the DNA TGTGCCAGCAGTCAGCGGACAGAGTCGGGGGGTTATGGCTACACCTTC. It translates to CASSQRTESGGYGYTF.

This clonotype was counted a single time. This chain uses TRBV12-5 with TRBJ2-1, with 9 bases identical to TRBD2. V lost 0 bases to trimming and J lost 6 bases; unmatched junction nucleotides: 6. Germline V gene data show CDR1 as LGHNT and CDR2 as FRNRAP. The CDR3 has 16 amino acids. The CDR3 sequence is CASGLVGAGGPNEQFF. CDR3 in DNA: TGTGCTAGTGGTTTGGTTGGGGCGGGAGGGCCCAATGAGCAGTTCTTC.

This clonotype has at least ten counts. The CDR3 nucleotides are TGTGCCAGCAGCGTAGAACAAGGTTCCTACGAGCAGTACTTC. This gives the protein CASSVEQGSYEQYF. This chain links TRBV9 with TRBJ2-7; D gene uncertain. The V end lost 0 bases, the J end lost 1 base, and 8 bases lay between the germline ends. Germline loops: CDR1 SGDLS, CDR2 YYNGEE. This CDR3 is built from 14 residues.

This clonotype was counted between two and nine times. The J gene is TRBJ1-5, the V gene TRBV30; 8 bases align to TRBD1. Germline assignment: CDR1 GTSNPN and CDR2 SVGIG (reference sequence). After removal of 2 bases from V and 5 bases from J, the junction contained 8 bases not matched to a gene. The CDR3 has 15 amino acids. The CDR3 nucleotides are TGTGCCTGGAGTAGACAGGGGATACCATATCAGCCCCAGCATTTT. It translates to CAWSRQGIPYQPQHF.

This clonotype was observed a handful of times. J is TRBJ1-5 and V is TRBV6-2 or TRBV6-3; D gene ambiguous. The CDR3 sequence is 13 residues long. Germline assignment: CDR1 MNHEY and CDR2 SVGEGT. V gave up 2 bases and J gave up 3 bases, with 5 bases separating them. CDR3: CASSYPNNQPQHF. The CDR3, as DNA: TGTGCCAGCAGTTACCCCAACAATCAGCCCCAGCATTTT.

The V call is TRBV7-2, the J call TRBJ1-4; D possibly corresponds to TRBD1 (5 bases). In germline, CDR1 is SGHTA, CDR2 FQGNSA. V was trimmed by 4 bases and J by 4 bases, leaving 19 bases between them. The CDR3 is 17 amino acids. This chain's CDR3 is CASSSDGGGGLNEKLFF. In DNA form, the CDR3 reads TGTGCCAGCAGCTCCGACGGCGGTGGGGGACTTAATGAAAAACTGTTTTTT.

In its sample, this clonotype was seen a few times. V gene TRBV25-1 combines with J gene TRBJ2-5; no definite D call. V was shortened by 2 bases and J by 3 bases, with 13 bases between the two germline ends. Germline V CDR1 and CDR2: MGHDK, SYGVNS. This CDR3 spans 15 amino acids. This chain's CDR3 is CASSEKSANEETQYF. In DNA, the CDR3 is TGTGCCAGCAGTGAAAAGTCGGCCAACGAAGAGACCCAGTACTTC.

This clonotype was detected many times. The chain is built from TRBV20-1 and TRBJ2-1, with D perhaps matching TRBD1 or TRBD2 (5 bases each). The V end lost 6 bases, the J end lost 4 bases, and 19 bases lay between the germline ends. Germline V CDR1 and CDR2: DFQATT, SNEGSKA (reference sequence). The CDR3 sequence is 15 residues long. The CDR3 protein is CSAPEGLGYYNEQFF. DNA of the CDR3: TGCAGTGCCCCTGAGGGGTTAGGTTATTACAATGAGCAGTTCTTC.

This chain connects TRBV20-1 to TRBJ2-3; D may be TRBD2 (5 bases). In germline, CDR1 is DFQATT, CDR2 SNEGSKA (reference sequence). The CDR3 is made up of 14 amino acids. Trimming pared 5 bases from V and 1 base from J, leaving 13 bases between. For the CDR3, the DNA is TGCAGTGCTCCTAGCCCCCTTCGCACAGATACGCAGTATTTT. It translates to CSAPSPLRTDTQYF.

This clonotype was recorded many times. The CDR3 protein is CASSFRQGGYEQYF. Here the CDR3 DNA reads TGTGCCAGCAGCTTTCGACAGGGTGGGTACGAGCAGTACTTC. The J gene is TRBJ2-7, the V gene TRBV7-8, with 7 bases aligning to TRBD1. The CDR3 consists of 14 residues. V was clipped by 3 bases and J by 4 bases; unmatched bases: 6. Germline CDR1 SGHVS, CDR2 FQNEAQ. Full variable domain (remainder filled in from reference TRBV7-8 and TRBJ2-7): GAGVSQSPRYKVAKRGQDVALRCDPISGHVSLFWYQQALGQGPEFLTYFQNEAQLDKSGLPSDRFFAERPEGSVSTLKIQRTQQEDSAVYLCASSFRQGGYEQYFGPGTRLTVT.

This clonotype was observed a few times. This sequence may be a read error, since a much larger clone differs from it by one base. This chain links TRBV20-1 with TRBJ1-2; 8 bases align to TRBD1. With V trimmed by 4 bases and J by 0 bases, 1 base remained unmatched. CDR1 is DFQATT, CDR2 SNEGSKA, per germline (reference sequence). CDR3 length: 13 amino acids. For the CDR3, the DNA is TGCAGTGCTAAACAGGGGGCTAACTATGGCTACACCTTC. It codes for CSAKQGANYGYTF.

This clonotype was observed at least ten times. The chain employs TRBV2 and TRBJ2-5, with D possibly matching TRBD2 (5 bases). The CDR3 is 14 amino acids. Germline V lookup: CDR1 SNHLY, CDR2 FYNNEI. V lost 4 bases to trimming and J lost 5 bases, with 14 bases between them. The DNA for the CDR3 is TGTGCCAGCAGTGCGAGGGTGCGAGGCGAGACCCAGTACTTC. Translated: CASSARVRGETQYF.

This clonotype occurred many times. The chain is built from TRBV2 and TRBJ2-1; the D is unclear. CDR3 length: 13 amino acids. The germline V gene has CDR1 SNHLY and CDR2 FYNNEI. Trimming removed 6 bases from V and 2 bases from J, with 8 bases in between. The CDR3 DNA follows: TGTGCCAGCAGCGACGACCCCTACAATGAGCAGTTCTTC. This sequence encodes CASSDDPYNEQFF.

This clonotype was detected ten times or more. Relative to the germline gene, one junction end is altered; a read error may explain this. The rearrangement links TRBV11-2 to TRBJ2-7, with 8 bases fitting TRBD2. The CDR3 covers 16 residues. Per germline, CDR1 SGHAT and CDR2 FQNNGV. CDR3 bases: TGTGCCAGCAGCTTAACAAGCGGGGGATGGTCCTACGGGCAGTACTTC. Its translation is CASSLTSGGWSYGQYF.

In this sample, this clonotype turned up a few times. The chain employs TRBV5-4 and TRBJ2-3; 12 bases match TRBD2. Germline V gene sequence: CDR1 SGHNT, CDR2 YYREEE (reference sequence). The CDR3 contains 16 residues. The junction had 5 bases not matched to a gene; V was cut back by 3 bases and J by 3 bases. The CDR3 region is CASSSATSGGTDTQYF. The DNA of the CDR3 is TGTGCCAGCAGCTCAGCGACTAGCGGGGGAACAGATACGCAGTATTTT.

Ten or more counts support this clonotype. The J gene is TRBJ2-7, the V gene TRBV6-1; maybe TRBD2 (6 bases). Trimming shortened V by 6 bases and J by 0 bases, and 15 bases separated the two germline ends. Germline CDR1 reads MNHNS; CDR2 reads SASEGT. The CDR3 length is 15 residues. The CDR3 here is CASRLKRASSYEQYF. CDR3 sequence (DNA): TGTGCCAGCAGGTTAAAGCGGGCCAGCTCCTACGAGCAGTACTTC.

This clonotype was detected ten times or more. This chain uses TRBV11-3 with TRBJ2-5; TRBD2 matches 10 bases. Trimming took 5 bases from V and 0 from J; bases not matched to a gene: 12. The CDR3 runs 18 residues. Germline values: CDR1 SGHNT, CDR2 YENEEA. The CDR3 DNA reads as TGTGCCAGCAGCCCGAGGACTAGCGGAGCGCCCAACCAAGAGACCCAGTACTTC. Translating gives CASSPRTSGAPNQETQYF.

This chain uses TRBV3-1 with TRBJ2-2; 10 nucleotides agree with TRBD2. The CDR3 contains 17 residues. Looked up from germline, CDR1 is LGHDT and CDR2 is YNNKEL (reference sequence). After removal of 4 bases from V and 4 bases from J, the junction contained 9 bases not matched to a gene. CDR3 bases: TGTGCCAGCAGCCTCCGAAGGGCTAGCGGGAGCACCGGGGAGCTGTTTTTT. Translation: CASSLRRASGSTGELFF.

This clonotype occurred many times. The V gene is TRBV7-9, the J gene TRBJ2-3; possibly TRBD2 for D (5 bases). The CDR3 contains 18 residues. The ends were cut back, 5 bases at V and 6 bases at J, with 27 bases in the middle. Germline assignment: CDR1 SEHNR and CDR2 FQNEAQ (reference sequence). The CDR3 reads CASSPGDRAGVNGDTQYF. The CDR3, as DNA: TGTGCCAGCAGCCCCGGGGATCGGGCCGGGGTCAACGGGGATACGCAGTATTTT.

The chain recombines TRBV6-4 with TRBJ2-1, with 9 bases identical to TRBD1. CDR1 is MRHNA and CDR2 is SNTAGT in the germline V gene. Trimming at V came to 3 bases and at J to 5 bases, leaving 2 bases not matched to a gene. This CDR3 comprises 14 residues. As DNA, the CDR3 is TGTGCCAGCAGTGAGGGACAGGGAGACAATGAGCAGTTCTTC. Translating gives CASSEGQGDNEQFF.

This clonotype was seen at least ten times. The J gene is TRBJ1-2, the V gene TRBV3-1; the D gene is possibly TRBD1 (5 bases). The CDR3 has 15 amino acids. The germline gives CDR1 LGHDT, CDR2 YNNKEL (reference sequence). V lost 4 bases and J 2 bases, leaving 14 bases between the germline ends. In nucleotides, the CDR3 is TGTGCCAGCAGCCTCCCCGGGACGGGGAACTATGGCTACACCTTC. It encodes CASSLPGTGNYGYTF.

This clonotype occurred many times. This chain connects TRBV12-3 or TRBV12-4 to TRBJ2-7; the D call may be TRBD1 or TRBD2 (5 bases each). Trimming left V 0 bases short and J 7 bases short, with 16 bases between. The CDR3 has 15 amino acids. The CDR3 sequence: CASSLAGTLEGEQYF. DNA for the CDR3: TGTGCCAGCAGTTTAGCTGGGACCCTCGAGGGAGAGCAGTACTTC.

This clonotype appeared a few times. Relative to the germline gene, one junction end is altered; a read error may explain this. The chain recombines TRBV27 with TRBJ2-3, with D perhaps matching TRBD1 or TRBD2 (5 bases each). The CDR3 totals 14 residues. The germline V gene encodes CDR1 MNHEY and CDR2 SMNVEV (reference sequence). The CDR3 DNA reads TGTGGCAGCAGTTCGGGACCAGCGGCAGATACGCAGTATTTT. Residues: CGSSSGPAADTQYF.

Ten or more counts support this clonotype. The chain uses TRBV11-3 and TRBJ2-5; D might be TRBD2 (6 bases). The ends were cut back, 5 bases at V and 2 bases at J, with 15 bases in the middle. The CDR3 has 15 amino acids. CDR1 SGHNT and CDR2 YENEEA come from the germline V gene. CDR3 amino acids: CASSQPGAPQETQYF. The DNA for the CDR3 is TGTGCCAGCAGCCAACCGGGAGCCCCACAAGAGACCCAGTACTTC.

The rearrangement joins TRBV27 to TRBJ1-4; D gene unclear. Germline CDR1 reads MNHEY; CDR2 reads SMNVEV (reference sequence). V was shortened by 3 bases and J by 6 bases, with 11 bases between the two germline ends. The length of the CDR3 is 14 residues. In DNA, the CDR3 is TGTGCCAGCAGTTTGTTGAAGGGTCATGAAAAACTGTTTTTT. It codes for CASSLLKGHEKLFF.

This clonotype was counted many times. V and J are TRBV5-1 and TRBJ1-5; TRBD1 might be the D (6 bases). CDR1 is SGHRS and CDR2 is YFSETQ in the germline V gene. The CDR3 covers 18 residues. Trimming removed 0 bases at V and 0 bases at J, with 16 bases between. CDR3 sequence reads: CASSLDGSQGNSNQPQHF. For the CDR3, the DNA is TGCGCCAGCAGCTTGGACGGATCCCAGGGGAATAGCAATCAGCCCCAGCATTTT.

This sequence joins TRBV19 and TRBJ2-1, with 10 nucleotides matching TRBD2. The CDR3 consists of 18 residues. Trimming removed 2 bases from V and 0 bases from J; junction bases left unmatched: 7. Germline values: CDR1 LNHDA, CDR2 SQIVND (reference sequence). In nucleotides, the CDR3 is TGTGCCAGTAGTATAAGAGCGGGAGGGACCGGCTCCTACAATGAGCAGTTCTTC. This codes for CASSIRAGGTGSYNEQFF.

In this sample, this clonotype turned up many times. The CDR3 DNA is TGTGCCAGCAGCTCCACCGGGGCACTCGAAGGAAACACCATATATTTT. Residues: CASSSTGALEGNTIYF. This chain uses TRBV11-2 with TRBJ1-3, with D maybe TRBD1 (5 bases). The CDR3 contains 16 residues. Germline assignment: CDR1 SGHAT and CDR2 FQNNGV. Between the trimmed V and J ends, which lost 4 bases and 4 bases, there was a span of 17 bases.